A selection of T cell receptor beta chains follows, all from one sample in a study of cytomegalovirus exposure and HLA in healthy donors. Sequencing used immunoSEQ multiplex PCR; TCRdb keeps in-frame clones, though not all of them. The repertoire holds around 200,000 clones, with about 80% as singletons. Sequenced input: PBMCs. The receptors originated from a woman younger than 35 in good health and CMV-seropositive. Each CDR3 is given with its conserved first and last residue. The order of the fields is D gene, clone size, V gene, J gene, CDR3 length, CDR3 protein, CDR3 DNA. D genes are given only for firm matches. Size is omitted from some rows. Given values are once, few, many or a class for expanded clones.

d_call: -
clone_size: -
v_call: TRBV6-5
j_call: TRBJ1-5
cdr3_length: 16
cdr3_aa: CASSFVDNVVNQPQHF
cdr3_nt: TGTGCCAGCAGTTTCGTAGACAACGTAGTCAATCAGCCCCAGCATTTT

d_call: TRBD2
clone_size: -
v_call: TRBV15
j_call: TRBJ2-7
cdr3_length: 16
cdr3_aa: CATSRDLLAGGYEQYF
cdr3_nt: TGTGCCACCAGCAGAGATCTCCTAGCGGGGGGCTACGAGCAGTACTTC

d_call: -
clone_size: -
v_call: TRBV25-1
j_call: TRBJ1-5
cdr3_length: 14
cdr3_aa: CASSWGGAGQPQHF
cdr3_nt: TGTGCCAGCAGCTGGGGGGGGGCTGGTCAGCCCCAGCATTTT

d_call: -
clone_size: -
v_call: TRBV4-1
j_call: TRBJ1-2
cdr3_length: 15
cdr3_aa: CASSQDIVPGNGYTF
cdr3_nt: TGCGCCAGCAGCCAAGATATCGTGCCAGGGAATGGCTACACCTTC

d_call: TRBD2
clone_size: -
v_call: TRBV6-1
j_call: TRBJ2-7
cdr3_length: 13
cdr3_aa: CASSEERGFPVLF
cdr3_nt: TGTGCCAGCAGTGAGGAGCGGGGCTTTCCGGTTTTGTTC

d_call: -
clone_size: -
v_call: TRBV7-9
j_call: TRBJ1-1
cdr3_length: 15
cdr3_aa: CASSLAQGMNTEAFF
cdr3_nt: TGTGCCAGCAGCTTAGCGCAGGGGATGAACACTGAAGCTTTCTTT

d_call: -
clone_size: -
v_call: TRBV4-2
j_call: TRBJ2-7
cdr3_length: 14
cdr3_aa: CASSLGAGGSEQYF
cdr3_nt: TGTGCCAGCAGCCTGGGGGCAGGGGGGTCCGAGCAGTACTTC

d_call: TRBD1
clone_size: -
v_call: TRBV27
j_call: TRBJ1-6
cdr3_length: 16
cdr3_aa: CASSSRGISYNSPLHF
cdr3_nt: TGTGCCAGCAGTAGCAGGGGGATTTCCTATAATTCACCCCTCCACTTT

d_call: -
clone_size: -
v_call: TRBV2
j_call: TRBJ2-6
cdr3_length: 14
cdr3_aa: CASKIEALANVLTF
cdr3_nt: TGTGCCAGCAAAATCGAGGCCTTGGCCAACGTCCTGACTTTC

d_call: -
clone_size: -
v_call: TRBV2
j_call: TRBJ1-5
cdr3_length: 18
cdr3_aa: CASSEWGLVGPIGQPQHF
cdr3_nt: TGTGCCAGCAGTGAATGGGGGCTCGTGGGCCCGATCGGGCAGCCCCAGCATTTT

d_call: -
clone_size: -
v_call: TRBV2
j_call: TRBJ2-6
cdr3_length: 14
cdr3_aa: CASSDREGVNVLTF
cdr3_nt: TGTGCCAGCAGTGATAGAGAGGGGGTCAACGTCCTGACTTTC

d_call: -
clone_size: -
v_call: TRBV7-7
j_call: TRBJ1-1
cdr3_length: 13
cdr3_aa: CASSFWPNTEAFF
cdr3_nt: TGTGCCAGCAGCTTCTGGCCGAACACTGAAGCTTTCTTT

d_call: TRBD2
clone_size: once
v_call: TRBV7-3
j_call: TRBJ2-6
cdr3_length: 22
cdr3_aa: CASSLTLSPGTSGDSGANVLTF
cdr3_nt: TGTGCCAGCAGCTTAACCCTAAGTCCCGGGACTAGCGGGGACTCTGGGGCCAACGTCCTGACTTTC

d_call: -
clone_size: -
v_call: TRBV27
j_call: TRBJ1-6
cdr3_length: 15
cdr3_aa: CASSLGRLPTSPLHF
cdr3_nt: TGTGCCAGCAGTTTGGGGAGGCTTCCTACCTCACCCCTCCACTTT

d_call: TRBD1
clone_size: -
v_call: TRBV5-1
j_call: TRBJ2-7
cdr3_length: 13
cdr3_aa: CASSKGDSYEQYF
cdr3_nt: TGCGCCAGCTCCAAGGGGGACAGCTACGAGCAGTACTTC

d_call: -
clone_size: once
v_call: TRBV9
j_call: TRBJ1-6
cdr3_length: 17
cdr3_aa: CASSVNPQAGGNSPLHF
cdr3_nt: TGTGCCAGCAGCGTAAATCCTCAGGCCGGGGGTAATTCACCCCTCCACTTT

d_call: -
clone_size: few
v_call: TRBV4-3
j_call: TRBJ1-2
cdr3_length: 14
cdr3_aa: CASSQDGLHYGYTF
cdr3_nt: TGCGCCAGCAGCCAAGATGGCCTGCACTATGGCTACACCTTC

d_call: TRBD2
clone_size: -
v_call: TRBV4-3
j_call: TRBJ2-7
cdr3_length: 16
cdr3_aa: CASSQGTSGGTYEQYF
cdr3_nt: TGCGCCAGCAGCCAAGGAACTAGCGGGGGGACCTACGAGCAGTACTTC

d_call: -
clone_size: -
v_call: TRBV27
j_call: TRBJ2-4
cdr3_length: 14
cdr3_aa: CASSLGGGQNIQYF
cdr3_nt: TGTGCCAGCAGTCTCGGGGGGGGACAGAACATTCAGTACTTC

d_call: -
clone_size: -
v_call: TRBV19
j_call: TRBJ1-1
cdr3_length: 15
cdr3_aa: CASSTLQTMNTEAFF
cdr3_nt: TGTGCCAGTAGTACCCTACAGACCATGAACACTGAAGCTTTCTTT

d_call: TRBD1
clone_size: -
v_call: TRBV14
j_call: TRBJ1-2
cdr3_length: 18
cdr3_aa: CASSPLTGTALPRSGYTF
cdr3_nt: TGTGCCAGCAGCCCCCTTACCGGGACAGCCTTACCAAGGTCTGGCTACACCTTC

d_call: TRBD1
clone_size: -
v_call: TRBV5-6
j_call: TRBJ2-7
cdr3_length: 13
cdr3_aa: CASSPWDSCEQYF
cdr3_nt: TGTGCCAGCAGCCCGTGGGACAGCTGCGAGCAGTACTTC

d_call: TRBD1
clone_size: -
v_call: TRBV20-1
j_call: TRBJ1-2
cdr3_length: 11
cdr3_aa: CSAWTGRGYTF
cdr3_nt: TGCAGTGCCTGGACAGGTCGGGGCTACACCTTC

d_call: -
clone_size: -
v_call: TRBV19
j_call: TRBJ2-1
cdr3_length: 14
cdr3_aa: CATKRGGSYNEQFF
cdr3_nt: TGTGCCACCAAACGAGGGGGCTCCTACAATGAGCAGTTCTTC

d_call: -
clone_size: -
v_call: TRBV19
j_call: TRBJ1-2
cdr3_length: 17
cdr3_aa: CASSSIAGTSVNYGYTF
cdr3_nt: TGTGCCAGTAGCTCCATAGCCGGGACATCAGTTAACTATGGCTACACCTTC

d_call: TRBD1
clone_size: -
v_call: TRBV4-2
j_call: TRBJ2-7
cdr3_length: 13
cdr3_aa: CASSRDREYEQYF
cdr3_nt: TGTGCCAGCAGCCGGGACAGGGAGTACGAGCAGTACTTC

d_call: TRBD1
clone_size: -
v_call: TRBV5-1
j_call: TRBJ2-3
cdr3_length: 16
cdr3_aa: CASSLRTGVTTDTQYF
cdr3_nt: TGCGCCAGCAGCTTGAGGACAGGAGTCACCACAGATACGCAGTATTTT

d_call: -
clone_size: -
v_call: TRBV11-3
j_call: TRBJ2-1
cdr3_length: 14
cdr3_aa: CASSLSSGYNEQFF
cdr3_nt: TGTGCCAGCAGCTTGAGTAGCGGTTACAATGAGCAGTTCTTC

d_call: -
clone_size: -
v_call: TRBV12-5
j_call: TRBJ2-1
cdr3_length: 12
cdr3_aa: CASGLIGHGQFF
cdr3_nt: TGTGCTAGTGGTTTGATAGGACACGGCCAGTTCTTC

d_call: TRBD1
clone_size: -
v_call: TRBV19
j_call: TRBJ2-5
cdr3_length: 12
cdr3_aa: CASGTGRETQYF
cdr3_nt: TGTGCCAGCGGGACAGGGCGAGAGACCCAGTACTTC

d_call: -
clone_size: few
v_call: TRBV5-6
j_call: TRBJ1-5
cdr3_length: 12
cdr3_aa: CASSITDQPQHF
cdr3_nt: TGTGCCAGCAGTATAACGGATCAGCCCCAGCATTTT